The entry below describes one T cell receptor beta chain. Its antigen is not known. Cultured CD4+ T-cell DNA underwent Oncomine TCR Beta short-read sequencing. TCRdb re-analysed the PCR reads in MiXCR, keeping a single row per CDR3 protein. The sample lists some 15,000 distinct CDR3 sequences, around 48% seen once, with around 7.7% in the top ten. This sample stems from a study of vaccination and CD4 T cells after COVID-19. Study overall: As control conditions, cultures were given either a CEFX pool serving as positive control, an HIV-1 Nef pool, or no peptide at all.

General study findings and limits: Convalescent patients' median share of reactive clones seen only post-vaccination was around 84%.

V was trimmed by 10 bases and J by 4 bases, leaving 16 bases between them. In germline, CDR1 is MNHNS, CDR2 SASEGT. This CDR3 region has 13 residues. Stated treatment: approximately 10-day PBMC culture with coronavirus spike peptide pools or control peptides (ViraFEST assay). V and J are TRBV6-1 and TRBJ2-5, with D possibly TRBD2 on 5 matching bases. Sequenced material: CD4+ T cells from blood, cultured in vitro. The TCR originated in a human donor who had recovered from COVID-19. As DNA, the CDR3 is TGTGCCACGGCTGGGAGTGGTCGAGAGACCCAGTACTTC. Amino acid sequence: CATAGSGRETQYF.